Following are 22 T cell receptor beta chains from one sample sequenced in a study of identical twins. TCRdb analysed the 5' RACE reads with MiXCR anew, one entry per CDR3 protein. The table records 1.5 million to 2 million distinct CDR3 sequences, around a third of them present only once. The sequenced sample consisted of cord blood. The receptor set was obtained from a newborn girl in good health.

This clonotype appeared a few times. This chain links TRBV10-2 with TRBJ2-5; TRBD2 matches at 9 bases. The germline CDR1 and CDR2 sequences are WSHSY and SAAADI. The CDR3 contains 16 residues. The V gene end was trimmed by 4 bases and the J gene end by 2 bases; junction bases not matched to a gene: 8. The DNA of the CDR3 is TGCGCCAGCAGTGCAGCGGGGGGTCCTACTCAAGAGACCCAGTACTTC. Its protein product is CASSAAGGPTQETQYF.

This clonotype has a handful of counts. V usage is TRBV15 and J usage is TRBJ1-1, with D perhaps TRBD1 (5 bases). Trimming removed 2 bases at V and 3 bases at J, with 7 bases between. The germline gives CDR1 LNHNV, CDR2 YYDKDF (reference sequence). This CDR3 is built from 13 residues. CDR3 nucleotide sequence: TGTGCCACCAGCAGATTCAGGGACACTGAAGCTTTCTTT. Residues: CATSRFRDTEAFF.

This clonotype showed up just a few times. The chain carries TRBV9 and TRBJ1-2, with a possible D match to TRBD1 (5 bases). The ends were cut back, 4 bases at V and 5 bases at J, with 15 bases in the middle. Germline V gene lookup returns CDR1 SGDLS and CDR2 YYNGEE. This CDR3 is built from 14 residues. For the CDR3, the DNA is TGTGCCAGCAGCCCATACGACAGTACGTATGGCTACACCTTC. Encoded protein: CASSPYDSTYGYTF. Based on the CDR3 plus reference TRBV9 and TRBJ1-2, the full variable domain is DSGVTQTPKHLITATGQRVTLRCSPRSGDLSVYWYQQSLDQGLQFLIQYYNGEERAKGNILERFSAQQFPDLHSELNLSSLELGDSALYFCASSPYDSTYGYTFGSGTRLTVV.

This clonotype came up a few times. The CDR3 coding sequence is TGTGCCAGCAGCTTGTTGTCAGGGACTGGGACTGAAGCTTTCTTT. Protein product: CASSLLSGTGTEAFF. This chain connects TRBV11-2 to TRBJ1-1; D might be TRBD1 (5 bases). CDR3 size: 15 residues. With 3 bases removed from V and 5 bases from J, the gap between germline ends came to 16 bases. CDR1 is SGHAT, CDR2 FQNNGV, per germline.

The chain uses TRBV2 and TRBJ2-4, with 14 bases lining up with TRBD2. Germline trimming cut 6 bases from V and 6 bases from J; bases unmatched to any gene: 4. The CDR3 is made up of 15 amino acids. Germline lookup yields CDR1 SNHLY and CDR2 FYNNEI. CDR3 bases: TGTGCCAGCAGGGGGACTAGCGGGAGTGGAAACATTCAGTACTTC. This codes for CASRGTSGSGNIQYF.

There are a few counts of this clonotype. The rearrangement joins TRBV21-1 to TRBJ2-3; the table's D gene call, TRBD1, was not cross checked with the DNA. TRBV21-1 is flagged as a pseudogene. The CDR3 runs 18 residues. CDR3 protein: CASSKAGSGAGGTDTQYF. The CDR3 coding sequence is TGTGCCAGCAGCAAAGCGGGGTCCGGGGCTGGTGGCACAGATACGCAGTATTTT.

This clonotype came up a few times. The J gene is TRBJ2-1, the V gene TRBV19; 9 nucleotides match TRBD2. The J segment lost 0 bases and the V segment lost 5 bases, leaving 5 bases of the junction unmatched. The germline V gene encodes CDR1 LNHDA and CDR2 SQIVND (reference sequence). This CDR3 has 16 amino acids. CDR3 sequence: CASSSRLAVSYNEQFF. The CDR3 DNA is TGTGCCAGTAGTTCCCGACTAGCGGTCTCCTACAATGAGCAGTTCTTC. The whole variable domain, filled in from reference TRBV19 and TRBJ2-1, reads DGGITQSPKYLFRKEGQNVTLSCEQNLNHDAMYWYRQDPGQGLRLIYYSQIVNDFQKGDIAEGYSVSREKKESFPLTVTSAQKNPTAFYLCASSSRLAVSYNEQFFGPGTRLTVL.

The rearrangement links TRBV27 to TRBJ2-3, with 8 bases lining up with TRBD1. The ends lost 1 base at V and 3 bases at J; junction bases unmatched: 9. Germline CDR1 MNHEY, CDR2 SMNVEV (reference sequence). The CDR3 length is 17 residues. The CDR3 loop is CASSLFGTQGATDTQYF. The CDR3, as DNA: TGTGCCAGCAGTTTATTCGGTACGCAGGGGGCTACAGATACGCAGTATTTT.

This clonotype has at least ten counts. The genes are TRBV12-3 or TRBV12-4 and TRBJ2-5; 12 positions agree with TRBD2. V lost 3 bases and J lost 4; bases outside the gene matches: 0. This CDR3 is 14 amino acids long. CDR3 amino acids: CASSLTSGRETQYF. The CDR3 DNA follows: TGTGCCAGCAGTTTGACTAGCGGGAGAGAGACCCAGTACTTC.

The gene calls are TRBV20-1 and TRBJ2-7, with 9 bases aligning to TRBD1. V shed 5 bases and J 4 bases; nucleotides not matched to a gene: 9. From germline, CDR1 is DFQATT and CDR2 SNEGSKA (reference sequence). This CDR3 is 14 amino acids long. The CDR3 spells CSALRTGVTYEQYF. CDR3 bases: TGCAGTGCTTTAAGGACAGGGGTTACTTACGAGCAGTACTTC.

This clonotype has more than one count but fewer than ten. V is TRBV6-5 and J is TRBJ2-1, with 8 nucleotides matching TRBD2. Germline-derived CDR1 and CDR2 are MNHEY and SVGAGI. The CDR3 length is 16 residues. The junction had 6 bases not matched to a gene; V was cut back by 0 bases and J by 5 bases. This CDR3 reads CASSYSELAAHNEQFF. The CDR3 DNA sequence: TGTGCCAGCAGTTACTCGGAACTAGCGGCCCACAATGAGCAGTTCTTC.

J is TRBJ2-1 and V is TRBV7-2; tentative D call: TRBD2 (7 bases). Germline lookup yields CDR1 SGHTA and CDR2 FQGNSA. V dropped 0 bases and J dropped 10 bases, with 13 bases sitting between them. The length of the CDR3 is 14 residues. The CDR3 DNA is TGTGCCAGCAGCTTAGCGGGGGGGCTGTACGAGCAGTTCTTC. Translation gives CASSLAGGLYEQFF.

This clonotype was observed a handful of times. The rearrangement uses TRBV27 and TRBJ2-3; D is ambiguous. This CDR3 is built from 14 residues. Germline CDR1 and CDR2: MNHEY and SMNVEV (reference sequence). Trimming left V 7 bases short and J 4 bases short, with 15 bases between. CDR3 DNA: TGTGCCAGCAACCCCTGGCCCGGGTCAGATACGCAGTATTTT. This gives the protein CASNPWPGSDTQYF.

This clonotype has only a few counts. The chain is built from TRBV20-1 and TRBJ1-6, with 9 bases identical to TRBD1. V dropped 6 bases and J dropped 8; count of bases not matched to a gene: 8. CDR1 DFQATT and CDR2 SNEGSKA come from the germline V gene (reference sequence). This CDR3 spans 14 amino acids. CDR3 region: CSANRGPQYSPLHF. In nucleotides, the CDR3 is TGCAGTGCAAACAGGGGGCCTCAATATTCACCCCTCCACTTT.

CDR3 DNA: TGTGCCAGCAGCCAAGATAGGGCTAGGGGGCCCTACGAGCAGTACTTC. Its translation is CASSQDRARGPYEQYF. The J gene is TRBJ2-7, the V gene TRBV4-2; 7 nucleotides agree with TRBD1. V shed 0 bases and J 2 bases; nucleotides not matched to a gene: 7. Germline V gene lookup returns CDR1 LGHNA and CDR2 YNFKEQ. The CDR3 spans 16 residues.

This clonotype was detected a few times. The chain combines TRBV2 with TRBJ1-2; TRBD1 might be the D (5 bases). Germline V gene lookup returns CDR1 SNHLY and CDR2 FYNNEI. Trimming cost V 2 bases and J 7 bases, with 11 bases left between them. The CDR3 is 13 amino acids. CDR3 amino acids: CASSEIGQGGYTF. The CDR3 nucleotides are TGTGCCAGCAGTGAAATAGGGCAGGGTGGCTACACCTTC.

This clonotype was detected once. The CDR3 DNA reads TGTGCCAGTAGTACCGGGACTACCTATTACAATGAGCAGTTCTTC. Protein product: CASSTGTTYYNEQFF. V is TRBV19 and J is TRBJ2-1; 7 nucleotides align to TRBD2. The CDR3 is 15 amino acids. Looked up from germline, CDR1 is LNHDA and CDR2 is SQIVND (reference sequence). The V and J ends lost 4 bases and 4 bases, in that order; junction bases with no gene match: 7.

The CDR3 DNA reads TGTGCCAGCAGTGAAGCGAAGGGATATGGCTACACCTTC. This sequence encodes CASSEAKGYGYTF. V is TRBV6-1 and J is TRBJ1-2; no firm D call. The germline V and J ends were trimmed by 0 bases and 5 bases, with 7 bases remaining between them. The germline V gene encodes CDR1 MNHNS and CDR2 SASEGT. This CDR3 region has 13 residues.

This clonotype was counted only a few times. The V and J genes are TRBV12-3 or TRBV12-4 and TRBJ1-6; TRBD1 agrees at 11 bases. The CDR3 extends over 18 amino acids. Trimming at V came to 5 bases and at J to 2 bases, leaving 8 bases not matched to a gene. The CDR3 DNA reads TGTGCCAGCAGTCCCGGGGGACAGGGGGGGACCTATAATTCACCCCTCCACTTT. Translated, it gives CASSPGGQGGTYNSPLHF.

The rearrangement uses TRBV20-1 and TRBJ1-2; no firm D call. The CDR3 runs 12 residues. V lost 0 bases and J 7 bases, leaving 9 bases between the germline ends. Germline CDR1 reads DFQATT; CDR2 reads SNEGSKA (reference sequence). CDR3 sequence: CSARERQVGYTF. In DNA, the CDR3 is TGCAGTGCTAGAGAGAGGCAGGTTGGCTACACCTTC.

This clonotype was seen a few times. The V call is TRBV25-1, the J call TRBJ1-1; the D gene is possibly TRBD1 (5 bases). The CDR3 has 14 residues. The V and J ends lost 2 bases and 3 bases respectively, with 10 bases between them. CDR1 and CDR2 (germline): MGHDK, SYGVNS. The CDR3 is CASSERLGDTEAFF. For the CDR3, the DNA is TGTGCCAGCAGTGAAAGGCTGGGGGACACTGAAGCTTTCTTT.

The rearrangement links TRBV5-4 to TRBJ2-1; the D is unclear. This CDR3 spans 12 amino acids. Trimming left V 0 bases short and J 10 bases short, with 8 bases between. From germline, CDR1 is SGHNT and CDR2 YYREEE (reference sequence). CDR3 coding DNA: TGTGCCAGCAGCTTGGATCGTTGGGAGCAGTTCTTC. As protein: CASSLDRWEQFF. Full variable domain (outside the CDR3, taken from reference TRBV5-4 and TRBJ2-1): ETGVTQSPTHLIKTRGQQVTLRCSSQSGHNTVSWYQQALGQGPQFIFQYYREEENGRGNFPPRFSGLQFPNYSSELNVNALELDDSALYLCASSLDRWEQFFGPGTRLTVL.